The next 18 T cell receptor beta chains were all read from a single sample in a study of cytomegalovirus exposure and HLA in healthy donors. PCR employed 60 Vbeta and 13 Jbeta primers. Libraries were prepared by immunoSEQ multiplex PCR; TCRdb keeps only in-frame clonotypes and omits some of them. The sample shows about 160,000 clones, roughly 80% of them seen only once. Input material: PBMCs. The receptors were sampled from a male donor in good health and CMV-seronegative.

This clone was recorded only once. The CDR3 is CASSYSRTEYGYTF. The CDR3 DNA sequence: TGTGCCAGCAGTTACTCCCGGACAGAATATGGCTACACCTTC. This chain uses TRBV6-5 with TRBJ1-2; a possible D gene is TRBD1 (6 bases). Germline V CDR1 and CDR2: MNHEY, SVGAGI. V gave up 0 bases and J gave up 5 bases, with 10 bases separating them. CDR3 length: 14 amino acids.

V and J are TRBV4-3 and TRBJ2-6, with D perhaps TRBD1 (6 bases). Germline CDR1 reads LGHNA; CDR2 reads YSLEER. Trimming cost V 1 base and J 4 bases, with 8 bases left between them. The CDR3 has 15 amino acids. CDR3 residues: CASSQAGDGANVLTF. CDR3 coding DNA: TGCGCCAGCAGCCAAGCAGGGGACGGGGCCAACGTCCTGACTTTC.

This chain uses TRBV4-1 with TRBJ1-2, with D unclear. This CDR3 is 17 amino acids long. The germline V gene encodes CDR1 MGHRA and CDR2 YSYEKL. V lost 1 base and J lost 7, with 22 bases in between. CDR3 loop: CASSQGFRQTVPRGYTF. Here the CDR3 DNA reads TGCGCCAGCAGCCAAGGGTTTCGGCAAACAGTTCCGCGTGGCTACACCTTC.

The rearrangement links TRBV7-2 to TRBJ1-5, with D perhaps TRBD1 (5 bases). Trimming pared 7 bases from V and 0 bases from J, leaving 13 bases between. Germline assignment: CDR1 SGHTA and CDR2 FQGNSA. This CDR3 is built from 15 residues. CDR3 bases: TGTGCCAGCACCTCCCAGGGTTATAGCAATCAGCCCCAGCATTTT. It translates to CASTSQGYSNQPQHF.

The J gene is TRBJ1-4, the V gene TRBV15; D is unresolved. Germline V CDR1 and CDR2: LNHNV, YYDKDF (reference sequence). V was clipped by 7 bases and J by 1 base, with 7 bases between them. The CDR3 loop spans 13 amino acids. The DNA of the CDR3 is TGTGCCACCACGCCACAAACTAATGAAAAACTGTTTTTT. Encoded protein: CATTPQTNEKLFF. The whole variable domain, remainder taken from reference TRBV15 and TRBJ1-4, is DAMVIQNPRYQVTQFGKPVTLSCSQTLNHNVMYWYQQKSSQAPKLLFHYYDKDFNNEADTPDNFQSRRPNTSFCFLDIRSPGLGDTAMYLCATTPQTNEKLFFGSGTQLSVL.

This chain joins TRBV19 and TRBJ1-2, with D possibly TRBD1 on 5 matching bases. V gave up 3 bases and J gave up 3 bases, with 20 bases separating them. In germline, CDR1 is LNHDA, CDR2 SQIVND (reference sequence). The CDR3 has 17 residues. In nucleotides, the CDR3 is TGTGCCAGTAGTATGAGGTTGGGGGACTCTCCTGACTATGGCTACACCTTC. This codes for CASSMRLGDSPDYGYTF.

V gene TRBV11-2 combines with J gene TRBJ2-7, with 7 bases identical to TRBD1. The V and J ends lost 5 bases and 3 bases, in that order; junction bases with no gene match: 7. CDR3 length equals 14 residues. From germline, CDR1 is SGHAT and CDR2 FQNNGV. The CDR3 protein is CASSVAPGGYEQYF. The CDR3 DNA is TGTGCCAGCAGCGTAGCCCCAGGGGGCTACGAGCAGTACTTC.

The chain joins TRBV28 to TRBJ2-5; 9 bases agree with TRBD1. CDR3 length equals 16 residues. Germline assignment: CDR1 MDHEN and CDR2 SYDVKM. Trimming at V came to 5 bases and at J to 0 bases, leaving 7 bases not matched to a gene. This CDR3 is CASSPGQGKNQETQYF. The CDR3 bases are TGTGCCAGCAGTCCGGGACAGGGAAAGAACCAAGAGACCCAGTACTTC.

The CDR3 protein is CASSVGRTAQETQYF. CDR3 coding DNA: TGTGCCAGCAGCGTAGGGCGGACAGCGCAAGAGACCCAGTACTTC. V gene TRBV9 combines with J gene TRBJ2-5; D might be TRBD1 (6 bases). This CDR3 is 15 amino acids long. V was pared by 0 bases and J by 2 bases, with 11 bases between. The V gene's germline CDR1 is SGDLS and CDR2 YYNGEE. The whole variable domain, remainder taken from reference TRBV9 and TRBJ2-5, is DSGVTQTPKHLITATGQRVTLRCSPRSGDLSVYWYQQSLDQGLQFLIQYYNGEERAKGNILERFSAQQFPDLHSELNLSSLELGDSALYFCASSVGRTAQETQYFGPGTRLLVL.

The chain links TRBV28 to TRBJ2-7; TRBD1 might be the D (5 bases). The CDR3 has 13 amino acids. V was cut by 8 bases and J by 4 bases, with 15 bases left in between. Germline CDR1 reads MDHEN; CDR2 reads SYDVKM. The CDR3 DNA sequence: TGTGCCAGCGCCTCCGGACATACATACGAGCAGTACTTC. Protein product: CASASGHTYEQYF.

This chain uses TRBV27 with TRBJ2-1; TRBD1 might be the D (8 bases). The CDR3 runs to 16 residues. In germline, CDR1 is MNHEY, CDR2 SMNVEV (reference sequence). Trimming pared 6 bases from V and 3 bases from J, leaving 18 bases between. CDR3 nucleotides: TGTGCCAGCAGGATACAGGGGGGACTATTCTACAATGAGCAGTTCTTC. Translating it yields CASRIQGGLFYNEQFF.

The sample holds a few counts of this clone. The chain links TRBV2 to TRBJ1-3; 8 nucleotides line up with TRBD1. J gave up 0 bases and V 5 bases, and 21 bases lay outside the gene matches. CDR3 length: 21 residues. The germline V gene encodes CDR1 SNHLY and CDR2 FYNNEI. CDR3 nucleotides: TGTGCCAGCAGTTTCCCGTTAGTATCGACAGGGGCCCTGAGCTCTGGAAACACCATATATTTT. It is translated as CASSFPLVSTGALSSGNTIYF.

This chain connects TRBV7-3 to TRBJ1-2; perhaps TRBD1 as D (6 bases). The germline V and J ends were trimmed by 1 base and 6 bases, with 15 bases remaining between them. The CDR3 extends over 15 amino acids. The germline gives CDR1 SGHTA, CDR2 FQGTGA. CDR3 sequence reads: CASSLSPGGDNGYTF. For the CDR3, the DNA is TGTGCCAGCAGCTTAAGTCCGGGGGGCGACAATGGCTACACCTTC. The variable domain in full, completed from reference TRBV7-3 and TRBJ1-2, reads GAGVSQTPSNKVTEKGKYVELRCDPISGHTALYWYRQSLGQGPEFLIYFQGTGAADDSGLPNDRFFAVRPEGSVSTLKIQRTERGDSAVYLCASSLSPGGDNGYTFGSGTRLTVV.

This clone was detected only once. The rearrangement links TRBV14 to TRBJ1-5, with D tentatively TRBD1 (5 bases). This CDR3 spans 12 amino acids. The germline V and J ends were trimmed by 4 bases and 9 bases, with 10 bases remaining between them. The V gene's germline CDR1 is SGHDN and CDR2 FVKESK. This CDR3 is CASSLNRGPQHF. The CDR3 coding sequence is TGTGCCAGCAGCCTCAATAGGGGGCCCCAGCATTTT.

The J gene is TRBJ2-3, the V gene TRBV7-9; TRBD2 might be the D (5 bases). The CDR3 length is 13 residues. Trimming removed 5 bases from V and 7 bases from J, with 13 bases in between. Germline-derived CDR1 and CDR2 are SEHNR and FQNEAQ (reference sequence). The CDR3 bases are TGTGCCAGCAGCCCCCGTCGGGGAAATACGCAGTATTTT. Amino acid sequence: CASSPRRGNTQYF.

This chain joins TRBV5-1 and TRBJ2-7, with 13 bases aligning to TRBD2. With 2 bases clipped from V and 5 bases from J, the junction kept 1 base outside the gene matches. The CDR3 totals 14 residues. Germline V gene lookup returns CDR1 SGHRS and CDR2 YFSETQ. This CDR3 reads CASSLGTSGNEQYF. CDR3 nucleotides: TGCGCCAGCAGCTTAGGGACTAGCGGGAACGAGCAGTACTTC.

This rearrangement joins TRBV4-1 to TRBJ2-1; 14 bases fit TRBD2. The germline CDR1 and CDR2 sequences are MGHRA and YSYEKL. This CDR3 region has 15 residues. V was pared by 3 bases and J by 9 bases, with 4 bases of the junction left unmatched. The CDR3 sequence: CASSQAGTSGGEQFF. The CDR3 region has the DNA TGCGCCAGCAGCCAGGCCGGGACTAGCGGGGGTGAGCAGTTCTTC.

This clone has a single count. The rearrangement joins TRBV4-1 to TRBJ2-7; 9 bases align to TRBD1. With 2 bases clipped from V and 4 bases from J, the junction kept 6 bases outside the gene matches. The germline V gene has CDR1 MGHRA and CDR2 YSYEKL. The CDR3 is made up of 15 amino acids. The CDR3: CASSQPGQGLYEQYF. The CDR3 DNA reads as TGCGCCAGCAGCCAACCGGGACAGGGACTATACGAGCAGTACTTC.